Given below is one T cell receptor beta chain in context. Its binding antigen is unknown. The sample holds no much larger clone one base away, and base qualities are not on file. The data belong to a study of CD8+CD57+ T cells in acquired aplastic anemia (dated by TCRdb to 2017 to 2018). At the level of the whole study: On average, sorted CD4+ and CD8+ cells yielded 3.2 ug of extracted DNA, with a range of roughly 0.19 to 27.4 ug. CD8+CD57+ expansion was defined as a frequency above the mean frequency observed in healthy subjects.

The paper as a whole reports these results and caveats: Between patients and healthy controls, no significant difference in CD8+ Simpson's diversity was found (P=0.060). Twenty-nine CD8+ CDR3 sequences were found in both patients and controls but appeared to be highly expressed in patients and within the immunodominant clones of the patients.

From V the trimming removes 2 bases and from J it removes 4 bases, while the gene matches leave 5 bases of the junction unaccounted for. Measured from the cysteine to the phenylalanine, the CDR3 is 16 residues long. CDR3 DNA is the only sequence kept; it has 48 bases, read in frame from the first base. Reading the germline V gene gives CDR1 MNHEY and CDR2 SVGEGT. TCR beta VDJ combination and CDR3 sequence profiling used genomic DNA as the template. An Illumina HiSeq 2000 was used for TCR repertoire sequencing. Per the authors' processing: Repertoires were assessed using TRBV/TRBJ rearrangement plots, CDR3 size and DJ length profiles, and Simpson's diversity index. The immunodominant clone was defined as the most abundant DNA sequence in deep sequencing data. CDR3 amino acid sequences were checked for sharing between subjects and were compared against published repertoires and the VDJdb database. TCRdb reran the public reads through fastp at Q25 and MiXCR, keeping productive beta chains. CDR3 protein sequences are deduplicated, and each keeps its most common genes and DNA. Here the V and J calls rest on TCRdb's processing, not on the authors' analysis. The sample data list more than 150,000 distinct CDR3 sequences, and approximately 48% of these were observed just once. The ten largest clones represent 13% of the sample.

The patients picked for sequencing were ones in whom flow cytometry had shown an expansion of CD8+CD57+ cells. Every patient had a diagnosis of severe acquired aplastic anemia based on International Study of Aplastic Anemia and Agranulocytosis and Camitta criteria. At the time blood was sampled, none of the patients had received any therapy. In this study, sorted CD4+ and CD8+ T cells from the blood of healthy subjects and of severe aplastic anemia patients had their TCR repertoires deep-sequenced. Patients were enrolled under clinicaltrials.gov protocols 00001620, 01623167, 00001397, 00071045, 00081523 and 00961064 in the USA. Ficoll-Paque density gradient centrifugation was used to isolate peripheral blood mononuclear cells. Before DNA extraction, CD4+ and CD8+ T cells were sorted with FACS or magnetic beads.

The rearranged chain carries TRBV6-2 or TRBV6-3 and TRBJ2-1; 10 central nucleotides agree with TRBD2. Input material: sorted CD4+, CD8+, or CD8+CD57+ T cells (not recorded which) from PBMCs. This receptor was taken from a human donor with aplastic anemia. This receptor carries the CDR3 CASSYRAGGGYNEQFF. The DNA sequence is TGTGCCAGCAGTTACCGAGCGGGGGGGGGATACAATGAGCAGTTCTTC.